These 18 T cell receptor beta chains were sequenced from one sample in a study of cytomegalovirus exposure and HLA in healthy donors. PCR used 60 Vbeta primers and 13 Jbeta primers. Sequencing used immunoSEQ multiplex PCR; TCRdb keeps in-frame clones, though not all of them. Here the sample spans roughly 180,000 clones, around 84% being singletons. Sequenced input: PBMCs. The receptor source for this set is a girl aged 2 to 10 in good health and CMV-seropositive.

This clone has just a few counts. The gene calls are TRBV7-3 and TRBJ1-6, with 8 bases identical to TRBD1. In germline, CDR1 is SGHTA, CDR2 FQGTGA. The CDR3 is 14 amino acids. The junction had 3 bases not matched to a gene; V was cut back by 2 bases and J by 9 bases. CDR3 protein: CASSLAGGSSPLHF. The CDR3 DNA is TGTGCCAGCAGCTTAGCAGGGGGCTCTTCACCCCTCCACTTT.

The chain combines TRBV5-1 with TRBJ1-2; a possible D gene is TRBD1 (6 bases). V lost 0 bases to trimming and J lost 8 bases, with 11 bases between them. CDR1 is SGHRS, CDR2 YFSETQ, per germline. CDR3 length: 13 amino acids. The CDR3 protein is CASSLGAGVGYTF. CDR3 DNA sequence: TGCGCCAGCAGCTTGGGGGCAGGGGTCGGCTACACCTTC. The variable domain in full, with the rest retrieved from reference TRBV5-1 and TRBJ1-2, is KAGVTQTPRYLIKTRGQQVTLSCSPISGHRSVSWYQQTPGQGLQFLFEYFSETQRNKGNFPGRFSGRQFSNSRSEMNVSTLELGDSALYLCASSLGAGVGYTFGSGTRLTVV.

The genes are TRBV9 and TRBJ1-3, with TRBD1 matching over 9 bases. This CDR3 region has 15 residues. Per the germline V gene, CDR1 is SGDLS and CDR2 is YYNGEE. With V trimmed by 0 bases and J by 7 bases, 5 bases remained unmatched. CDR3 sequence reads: CASSVALQGANTIYF. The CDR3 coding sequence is TGTGCCAGCAGCGTAGCTTTACAGGGGGCTAACACCATATATTTT.

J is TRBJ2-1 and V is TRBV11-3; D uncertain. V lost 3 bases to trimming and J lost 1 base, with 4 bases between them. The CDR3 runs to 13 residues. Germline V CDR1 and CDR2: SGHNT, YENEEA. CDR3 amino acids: CASSFGSYNEQFF. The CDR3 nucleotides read TGTGCCAGCAGCTTCGGGTCCTACAATGAGCAGTTCTTC.

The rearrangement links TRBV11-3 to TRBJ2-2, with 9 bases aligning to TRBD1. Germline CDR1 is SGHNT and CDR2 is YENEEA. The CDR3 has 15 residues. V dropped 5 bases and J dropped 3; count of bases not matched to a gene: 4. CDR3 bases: TGTGCCAGCAGCCAGGGACAGGGATACACCGGGGAGCTGTTTTTT. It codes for CASSQGQGYTGELFF. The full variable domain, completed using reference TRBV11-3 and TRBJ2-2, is EAGVVQSPRYKIIEKKQPVAFWCNPISGHNTLYWYLQNLGQGPELLIRYENEEAVDDSQLPKDRFSAERLKGVDSTLKIQPAELGDSAVYLCASSQGQGYTGELFFGEGSRLTVL.

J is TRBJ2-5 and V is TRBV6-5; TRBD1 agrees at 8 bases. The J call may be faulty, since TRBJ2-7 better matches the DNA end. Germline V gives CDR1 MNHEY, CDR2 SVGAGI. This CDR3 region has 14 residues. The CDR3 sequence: CASSGPGGHYEQYF. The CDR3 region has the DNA TGTGCCAGCAGTGGACCAGGGGGCCACTACGAGCAGTACTTC.

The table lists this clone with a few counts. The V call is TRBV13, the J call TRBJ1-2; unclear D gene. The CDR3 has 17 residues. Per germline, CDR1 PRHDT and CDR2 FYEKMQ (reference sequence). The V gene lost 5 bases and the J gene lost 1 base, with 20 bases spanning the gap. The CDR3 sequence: CASSPVFLAPDNYGYTF. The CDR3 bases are TGTGCCAGCAGCCCGGTTTTTTTAGCCCCTGATAACTATGGCTACACCTTC. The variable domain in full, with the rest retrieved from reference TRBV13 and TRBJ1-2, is AAGVIQSPRHLIKEKRETATLKCYPIPRHDTVYWYQQGPGQDPQFLISFYEKMQSDKGSIPDRFSAQQFSDYHSELNMSSLELGDSALYFCASSPVFLAPDNYGYTFGSGTRLTVV.

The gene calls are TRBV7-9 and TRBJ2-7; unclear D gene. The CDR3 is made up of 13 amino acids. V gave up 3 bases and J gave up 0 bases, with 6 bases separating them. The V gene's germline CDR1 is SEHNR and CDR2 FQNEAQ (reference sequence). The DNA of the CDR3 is TGTGCCAGCAGCTTTGGCGGCTCCTACGAGCAGTACTTC. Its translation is CASSFGGSYEQYF.

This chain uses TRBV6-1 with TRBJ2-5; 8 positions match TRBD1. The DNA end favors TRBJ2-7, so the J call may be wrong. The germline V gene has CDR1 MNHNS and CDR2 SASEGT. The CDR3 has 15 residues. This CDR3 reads CASIKDRANSYEQYF. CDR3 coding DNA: TGTGCCAGCATCAAGGACAGGGCGAATTCCTACGAGCAGTACTTC.

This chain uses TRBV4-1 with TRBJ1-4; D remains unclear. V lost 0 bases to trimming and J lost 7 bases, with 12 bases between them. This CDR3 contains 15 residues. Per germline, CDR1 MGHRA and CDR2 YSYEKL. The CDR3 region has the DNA TGCGCCAGCAGCCAAGAGGAGAGGAGTAGTGAAAAACTGTTTTTT. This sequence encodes CASSQEERSSEKLFF.

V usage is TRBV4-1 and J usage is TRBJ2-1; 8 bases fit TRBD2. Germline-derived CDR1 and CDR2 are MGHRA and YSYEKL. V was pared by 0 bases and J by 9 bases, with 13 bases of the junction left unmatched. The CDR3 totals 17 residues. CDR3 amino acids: CASSQDPLGLGYGEQFF. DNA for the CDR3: TGCGCCAGCAGCCAAGACCCGTTGGGACTAGGGTATGGTGAGCAGTTCTTC.

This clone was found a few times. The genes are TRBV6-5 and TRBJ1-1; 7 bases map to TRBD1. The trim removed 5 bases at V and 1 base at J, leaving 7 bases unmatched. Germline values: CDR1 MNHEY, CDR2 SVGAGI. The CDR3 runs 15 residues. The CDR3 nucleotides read TGTGCCAGCAGTCGAGGGGGCGGTACGAACACTGAAGCTTTCTTT. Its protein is CASSRGGGTNTEAFF.

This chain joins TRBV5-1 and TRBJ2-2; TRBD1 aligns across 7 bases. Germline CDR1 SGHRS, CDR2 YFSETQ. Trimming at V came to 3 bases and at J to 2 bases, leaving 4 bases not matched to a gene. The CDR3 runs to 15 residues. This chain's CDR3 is CASSSGQVNTGELFF. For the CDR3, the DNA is TGCGCCAGCAGCTCAGGACAGGTCAACACCGGGGAGCTGTTTTTT.

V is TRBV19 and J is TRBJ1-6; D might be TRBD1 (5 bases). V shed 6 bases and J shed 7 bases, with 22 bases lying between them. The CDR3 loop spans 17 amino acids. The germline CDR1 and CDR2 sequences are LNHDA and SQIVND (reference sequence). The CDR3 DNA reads TGTGCCAGTAGGGGGGTACTAGCCCTTGGGGCAAATTCACCCCTCCACTTT. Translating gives CASRGVLALGANSPLHF.

The CDR3 DNA reads as TGCGCCAGCAGCCAAGCCCGGGGCTATGGCTACACCTTC. It is translated as CASSQARGYGYTF. V gene TRBV4-1 combines with J gene TRBJ1-2; D is undetermined. CDR1 and CDR2 from the germline V gene are MGHRA and YSYEKL. The CDR3 has 13 residues. V was pared by 1 base and J by 4 bases, with 7 bases between.

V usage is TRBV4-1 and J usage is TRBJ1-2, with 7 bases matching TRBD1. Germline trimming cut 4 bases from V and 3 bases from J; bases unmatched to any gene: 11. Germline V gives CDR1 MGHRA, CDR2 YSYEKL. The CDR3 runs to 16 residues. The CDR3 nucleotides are TGCGCCAGCAGCCTTCCAGGGGGACCCTTAGACTATGGCTACACCTTC. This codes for CASSLPGGPLDYGYTF.

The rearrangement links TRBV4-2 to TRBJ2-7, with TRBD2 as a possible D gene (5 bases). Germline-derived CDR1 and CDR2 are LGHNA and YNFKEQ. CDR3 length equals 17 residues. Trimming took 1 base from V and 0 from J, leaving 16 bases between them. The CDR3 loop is CASSQVGASHSSYEQYF. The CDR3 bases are TGTGCCAGCAGCCAAGTGGGAGCATCTCACAGCTCCTACGAGCAGTACTTC.

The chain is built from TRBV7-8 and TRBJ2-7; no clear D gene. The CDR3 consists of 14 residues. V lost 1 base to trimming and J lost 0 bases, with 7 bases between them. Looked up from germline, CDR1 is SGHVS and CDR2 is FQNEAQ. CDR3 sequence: CASSLVRASYEQYF. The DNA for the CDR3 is TGTGCCAGCAGCTTAGTTCGAGCCTCCTACGAGCAGTACTTC.